The 22 T cell receptor beta chains given below trace back to one sample, sequenced in a study of T cell responses to AZD1222 COVID-19 vaccine. Measured with immunoSEQ multiplex PCR; TCRdb has only the in-frame clones, and not every one. Altogether 50,000 or so clones are present, about 80% being singletons, with the ten largest covering roughly 5.2%. This specimen was peripheral blood, taken 28 days after the second AZD1222 dose. These receptors were collected from an adult who received the AZD1222 COVID-19 vaccine.

The chain has TRBV5-1 and TRBJ2-5; D possibly corresponds to TRBD1 (5 bases). Trimming removed 3 bases from V and 5 bases from J, with 11 bases in between. This CDR3 region has 13 residues. From germline, CDR1 is SGHRS and CDR2 YFSETQ. CDR3 amino acids: CASSSDRAETQYF. CDR3 sequence (DNA): TGCGCCAGCAGCTCCGACAGAGCGGAGACCCAGTACTTC.

The genes are TRBV7-6 and TRBJ2-2; D is possibly TRBD1 or TRBD2 (6 bases each). V lost 2 bases and J lost 7, with 14 bases in between. There are 15 residues in the CDR3. Germline V lookup: CDR1 SGHVS, CDR2 FNYEAQ. CDR3 bases: TGTGCCAGCAGCTTATTTCAGGGGCGGGGCGGGGAGCTGTTTTTT. Amino acids: CASSLFQGRGGELFF.

The chain is built from TRBV5-1 and TRBJ1-1; 7 bases line up with TRBD1. The CDR3 sequence is 15 residues long. CDR1 SGHRS and CDR2 YFSETQ come from the germline V gene. V shed 4 bases and J 4 bases; nucleotides not matched to a gene: 10. The CDR3 here is CASSTTGVVGTEAFF. CDR3 coding DNA: TGCGCCAGCAGCACAACAGGGGTGGTCGGCACTGAAGCTTTCTTT.

The genes are TRBV7-2 and TRBJ2-1; TRBD2 matches 12 bases. Germline CDR1 reads SGHTA; CDR2 reads FQGNSA. The CDR3 extends over 16 amino acids. The V and J ends lost 4 bases and 4 bases, in that order; junction bases with no gene match: 5. DNA for the CDR3: TGTGCCAGCAGCTCCCCTAGCGGGAGGGTTTACAATGAGCAGTTCTTC. This translates into CASSSPSGRVYNEQFF.

The genes are TRBV6-5 and TRBJ2-2; TRBD2 agrees at 8 bases. The junction had 3 bases not matched to a gene; V was cut back by 2 bases and J by 4 bases. The germline V gene has CDR1 MNHEY and CDR2 SVGAGI. The CDR3 is made up of 15 amino acids. The CDR3 is CASSYTSGGTGELFF. For the CDR3, the DNA is TGTGCCAGCAGTTACACGAGCGGGGGCACCGGGGAGCTGTTTTTT.

The chain employs TRBV19 and TRBJ2-7, with a tentative D call TRBD1 (5 bases). V lost 5 bases and J lost 0, with 11 bases in between. CDR3 length: 14 residues. The V gene's germline CDR1 is LNHDA and CDR2 SQIVND (reference sequence). The DNA for the CDR3 is TGTGCCAGTAGTGCAGGGCTTAACTCCTACGAGCAGTACTTC. Translation gives CASSAGLNSYEQYF.

This clone was detected a few times. This rearrangement joins TRBV2 to TRBJ1-4, with 9 bases that match TRBD1. After removal of 8 bases from V and 7 bases from J, the junction contained 8 bases not matched to a gene. CDR1 and CDR2 (germline): SNHLY, FYNNEI. The CDR3 spans 14 residues. DNA of the CDR3: TGTGCCAGCGGACCGGACAGGGGAGGTGAAAAACTGTTTTTT. Encoded protein: CASGPDRGGEKLFF. Full variable domain (missing parts from reference TRBV2 and TRBJ1-4): EPEVTQTPSHQVTQMGQEVILRCVPISNHLYFYWYRQILGQKVEFLVSFYNNEISEKSEIFDDQFSVERPDGSNFTLKIRSTKLEDSAMYFCASGPDRGGEKLFFGSGTQLSVL.

V is TRBV4-3 and J is TRBJ2-1; 14 bases fit TRBD2. V was pared by 1 base and J by 4 bases, with 3 bases of the junction left unmatched. CDR1 and CDR2 (germline): LGHNA, YSLEER. The CDR3 has 17 amino acids. As DNA, the CDR3 is TGCGCCAGCAGCCAAGTGGGACTAGCGGGGGTTTACAATGAGCAGTTCTTC. Protein sequence: CASSQVGLAGVYNEQFF.

This chain uses TRBV29-1 with TRBJ1-1; D is undetermined. Per the germline V gene, CDR1 is SQVTM and CDR2 is ANQGSEA. The V and J ends lost 5 bases and 1 base respectively, with 8 bases between them. The CDR3 covers 12 residues. The CDR3 bases are TGCAGCGTTCACCACGGGAACACTGAAGCTTTCTTT. Translating it yields CSVHHGNTEAFF.

This clone was observed a few times. This chain links TRBV11-3 with TRBJ2-3, with 8 positions matching TRBD1. CDR3 length: 14 residues. CDR1 and CDR2 from the germline V gene are SGHNT and YENEEA. Trimming at V came to 5 bases and at J to 4 bases, leaving 5 bases not matched to a gene. The CDR3 protein is CASSPGGEADTQYF. The CDR3 DNA reads as TGTGCCAGCAGCCCAGGGGGCGAGGCAGATACGCAGTATTTT. Supplemented by reference TRBV11-3 and TRBJ2-3, the full variable domain reads EAGVVQSPRYKIIEKKQPVAFWCNPISGHNTLYWYLQNLGQGPELLIRYENEEAVDDSQLPKDRFSAERLKGVDSTLKIQPAELGDSAVYLCASSPGGEADTQYFGPGTRLTVL.

This chain links TRBV2 with TRBJ1-5, with 11 positions matching TRBD1. The V gene end was trimmed by 10 bases and the J gene end by 6 bases; junction bases not matched to a gene: 5. The CDR3 covers 13 residues. Per the germline V gene, CDR1 is SNHLY and CDR2 is FYNNEI. The CDR3 coding sequence is TGTGCCACCGGACAGGGGGCGCGTCAGCCCCAGCATTTT. Protein: CATGQGARQPQHF. Variable domain in full (rest from reference TRBV2 and TRBJ1-5): EPEVTQTPSHQVTQMGQEVILRCVPISNHLYFYWYRQILGQKVEFLVSFYNNEISEKSEIFDDQFSVERPDGSNFTLKIRSTKLEDSAMYFCATGQGARQPQHFGDGTRLSIL.

This sequence joins TRBV10-3 and TRBJ2-3; 8 bases are a match to TRBD1. Germline-derived CDR1 and CDR2 are ENHRY and SYGVKD. The CDR3 is made up of 13 amino acids. V was pared by 10 bases and J by 4 bases, with 7 bases of the junction left unmatched. The CDR3: CATGQGIADTQYF. CDR3 DNA sequence: TGTGCCACTGGACAGGGTATCGCAGATACGCAGTATTTT.

This clone came up a few times. V usage is TRBV18 and J usage is TRBJ1-1, with D unclear. V was cut by 3 bases and J by 4 bases, with 15 bases left in between. Germline lookup yields CDR1 KGHSH and CDR2 LQKENI. This CDR3 region has 15 residues. Written as DNA, the CDR3 is TGTGCCAGCTCACCGCCATCACATGTGGCCACTGAAGCTTTCTTT. Its translation is CASSPPSHVATEAFF.

This clone was seen a handful of times. The chain has TRBV7-2 and TRBJ1-5; 10 bases fit TRBD1. Germline CDR1 and CDR2: SGHTA and FQGNSA. The CDR3 spans 16 residues. With V trimmed by 3 bases and J by 2 bases, 4 bases remained unmatched. The CDR3 sequence: CASSFSGTGGNQPQHF. CDR3 DNA: TGTGCCAGCAGCTTTTCCGGGACAGGGGGCAATCAGCCCCAGCATTTT.

This rearrangement joins TRBV7-2 to TRBJ2-7, with a possible D match to TRBD2 (6 bases). This CDR3 has 15 residues. Trimming shortened V by 5 bases and J by 2 bases, and 16 bases separated the two germline ends. Germline CDR1 SGHTA, CDR2 FQGNSA. The CDR3 loop reads CASSLTGTDPYEQYF. The CDR3 DNA reads as TGTGCCAGCAGCCTGACCGGGACTGACCCCTACGAGCAGTACTTC.

This clone was counted at least ten times. The rearrangement uses TRBV5-1 and TRBJ1-2; no firm D call. The CDR3 extends over 13 amino acids. The V gene's germline CDR1 is SGHRS and CDR2 YFSETQ. V lost 0 bases to trimming and J lost 3 bases, with 6 bases between them. The CDR3 region is CASSLGGHYGYTF. CDR3 nucleotide sequence: TGCGCCAGCAGCTTGGGAGGCCACTATGGCTACACCTTC.

This chain connects TRBV6-2 or TRBV6-3 to TRBJ2-3, with D maybe TRBD2 (5 bases). Germline V gene lookup returns CDR1 MNHEY and CDR2 SVGEGT. Trimming removed 5 bases at V and 4 bases at J, with 16 bases between. This CDR3 region has 15 residues. CDR3 sequence reads: CASSREWDRPDTQYF. CDR3 DNA sequence: TGTGCCAGCAGTAGGGAGTGGGATCGCCCAGATACGCAGTATTTT.

This rearrangement joins TRBV18 to TRBJ2-1, with TRBD1 matching 9 bases. The CDR3 is 15 residues long. Germline assignment: CDR1 KGHSH and CDR2 LQKENI. V lost 5 bases to trimming and J lost 2 bases; unmatched junction nucleotides: 4. The CDR3 DNA follows: TGTGCCAGCTCAACAGGACAGGGGACCTACAATGAGCAGTTCTTC. Its protein is CASSTGQGTYNEQFF.

This clone was seen more than once but under ten times. V gene TRBV7-8 combines with J gene TRBJ1-1; a weak D match, TRBD1 (5 bases). V was cut by 2 bases and J by 1 base, with 14 bases left in between. This CDR3 has 16 residues. The germline V gene encodes CDR1 SGHVS and CDR2 FQNEAQ. The CDR3 coding sequence is TGTGCCAGCAGCTTAAGGTTTTGGGGGGGGAACACTGAAGCTTTCTTT. It specifies CASSLRFWGGNTEAFF.

V and J are TRBV3-1 (or the pseudogene TRBV3-2) and TRBJ1-1; possible D gene TRBD1, 5 bases. Germline-derived CDR1 and CDR2 are LGHDT and YNNKEL (reference sequence). V shed 4 bases and J shed 10 bases, with 16 bases lying between them. This CDR3 region has 13 residues. In DNA, the CDR3 is TGTGCCAGCAGCCCTGGGGGGAGTATGGCAGCTTTCTTT. Translated: CASSPGGSMAAFF.

The chain is built from TRBV7-2 and TRBJ2-5; D possibly uses TRBD1 or TRBD2 (5 bases each). Per the germline V gene, CDR1 is SGHTA and CDR2 is FQGNSA. The CDR3 covers 15 residues. Trimming pared 6 bases from V and 3 bases from J, leaving 17 bases between. The CDR3 spells CASSPRPGPKETQYF. The CDR3 DNA reads as TGTGCCAGCAGTCCTAGGCCGGGGCCTAAAGAGACCCAGTACTTC.

This chain's CDR3 is CASSPGGLNTEAFF. The CDR3 DNA reads as TGTGCCAGCAGTCCCGGGGGACTGAACACTGAAGCTTTCTTT. The chain uses TRBV7-9 and TRBJ1-1, with TRBD1 as a possible D gene (5 bases). Looked up from germline, CDR1 is SEHNR and CDR2 is FQNEAQ (reference sequence). The germline V and J ends were trimmed by 6 bases and 0 bases, with 11 bases remaining between them. The CDR3 contains 14 residues. Supplemented by reference TRBV7-9 and TRBJ1-1, the full variable domain reads DTGVSQNPRHKITKRGQNVTFRCDPISEHNRLYWYRQTLGQGPEFLTYFQNEAQLEKSRLLSDRFSAERPKGSFSTLEIQRTEQGDSAMYLCASSPGGLNTEAFFGQGTRLTVV.